Sequencing of this T cell receptor beta chain was carried out in a study of T cell changes during pregnancy in multiple sclerosis. The assay was immunoSEQ multiplex PCR, and TCRdb's table has in-frame clones only and misses some. The repertoire holds tens of thousands of clones, with roughly 94% as singletons. V lost 3 bases, J lost 4 bases, and 14 bases stayed unmatched. Germline CDR1 and CDR2: SEHNR and FQNEAQ (reference sequence). The CDR3 is made up of 17 amino acids. This TCR was sampled from a female donor with multiple sclerosis, enrolled in a pregnancy study. The chain combines TRBV7-9 with TRBJ2-7, with 8 bases identical to TRBD2. The input for sequencing was CD4+ T cells from peripheral blood mononuclear cells, taken after pregnancy. For the CDR3, the DNA is TGTGCCAGCAGCTTGGTTGGGGACGGGAGGGCCGTTTACGAGCAGTACTTC. Amino acids: CASSLVGDGRAVYEQYF.